Listed below are T cell receptor beta chains from one sample, sequenced in a study of OX40 agonist ivuxolimab in advanced cancers. Only in-frame clones appear in the TCRdb table, and some are missing; sequencing was by immunoSEQ multiplex PCR. The repertoire includes 70,000 to 95,000 clones, approximately 94% of them detected once, and around 10% sits in the top ten. This sample comprised CD4+ or CD8+ T cells sorted from blood, obtained in a trial of the OX40 agonist ivuxolimab. The receptors here all came from an adult with an advanced solid tumor such as melanoma, head and neck, liver or kidney cancer. The CDR3 runs from the conserved cysteine through the conserved F or W. D genes are given only for firm matches. Some rows have no size entry. The others give once, few or many, or a class for an expanded clone.

size | J | D | V | CDR3 | DNA
. | TRBJ2-5 | . | TRBV4-3 | CASSQGTEETQYF | TGCGCCAGCAGCCAAGGGACGGAAGAGACCCAGTACTTC
. | TRBJ2-7 | TRBD1 | TRBV19 | CASSSGTGVYEQYF | TGTGCCAGTAGTAGCGGGACAGGAGTTTACGAGCAGTACTTC
. | TRBJ1-5 | . | TRBV6-5 | CASSSRTGLRPQHF | TGTGCCAGCAGTTCCCGGACGGGCTTGAGGCCCCAGCATTTT
. | TRBJ1-2 | . | TRBV18 | CASSPGRVDGYTF | TGTGCCAGCTCACCGGGTAGGGTTGATGGCTACACCTTC
. | TRBJ2-3 | TRBD2 | TRBV2 | CASRRATASGRTDTQYF | TGTGCCAGCAGGAGGGCGACAGCTAGCGGGAGAACAGATACGCAGTATTTT
. | TRBJ2-7 | TRBD2 | TRBV11-2 | CASTEAGGGHEQYF | TGTGCCAGCACCGAAGCGGGGGGAGGCCACGAGCAGTACTTC
once | TRBJ1-6 | TRBD1 | TRBV4-1 | CASSQEGRTGDNSPLHF | TGCGCCAGCAGCCAGGAAGGGAGGACAGGGGATAATTCACCCCTCCACTTT
. | TRBJ2-7 | TRBD1 | TRBV4-1 | CASSQEAGQGFYEQYF | TGCGCCAGCAGCCAAGAGGCGGGACAGGGTTTCTACGAGCAGTACTTC
. | TRBJ2-7 | . | TRBV9 | CASSVGAGVSYEQYF | TGTGCCAGCAGCGTAGGGGCAGGGGTTTCCTACGAGCAGTACTTC
once | TRBJ2-3 | . | TRBV6-6 | CASSYGLSPDTQYF | TGTGCCAGCAGTTACGGGCTGTCCCCAGATACGCAGTATTTT
. | TRBJ2-1 | . | TRBV7-7 | CASSLYLSSYNEQFF | TGTGCCAGCAGCTTATATCTGAGCTCCTACAATGAGCAGTTCTTC
. | TRBJ2-7 | . | TRBV27 | CASRARGAYEQYF | TGTGCCAGCAGGGCAAGGGGCGCCTACGAGCAGTACTTC
. | TRBJ2-1 | . | TRBV7-9 | CASSLEVGAENEQFF | TGTGCCAGCAGCTTAGAGGTGGGGGCTGAAAATGAGCAGTTCTTC
. | TRBJ1-3 | . | TRBV19 | CASSPGDTIYF | TGTGCCAGTAGCCCGGGGGACACCATATATTTT
. | TRBJ2-2 | . | TRBV5-1 | CASSFHDTAGELFF | TGCGCCAGCAGCTTCCACGACACGGCCGGGGAGCTGTTTTTT
. | TRBJ2-1 | TRBD2 | TRBV19 | CASSIVAGEGQNEQFF | TGTGCCAGTAGTATAGTCGCCGGGGAGGGTCAAAATGAGCAGTTCTTC
. | TRBJ2-7 | TRBD2 | TRBV6-6 | CASSYRSGNYYEQYF | TGTGCCAGCAGTTACCGGAGCGGGAACTACTACGAGCAGTACTTC
. | TRBJ2-2 | . | TRBV9 | CASSVGEAGELFF | TGTGCCAGCAGCGTAGGTGAGGCCGGGGAGCTGTTTTTT
. | TRBJ2-5 | . | TRBV9 | CASSVWAGEETQYF | TGTGCCAGCAGCGTTTGGGCAGGTGAAGAGACCCAGTACTTC
. | TRBJ2-1 | . | TRBV12-5 | CATMRGSSYNEQFF | TGTGCTACCATGCGAGGCAGCTCCTACAATGAGCAGTTCTTC
. | TRBJ2-1 | . | TRBV5-1 | CVSQGPPMYNEQFF | TGCGTTTCTCAGGGTCCCCCAATGTACAATGAGCAGTTCTTC
. | TRBJ2-7 | . | TRBV5-4 | CASSLEGNYEQYF | TGTGCCAGCAGCTTGGAGGGGAACTACGAGCAGTACTTC
. | TRBJ2-4 | TRBD2 | TRBV4-1 | CASSQDTSGGRNIQYF | TGCGCCAGCAGCCAGGACACTAGCGGGGGGAGGAACATTCAGTACTTC
few | TRBJ2-7 | TRBD1 | TRBV2 | CASRGGQGRTDEQYF | TGTGCCAGCAGGGGGGGACAGGGGAGAACTGACGAGCAGTACTTC
. | TRBJ1-1 | . | TRBV27 | CASSLSVRGPEAFF | TGTGCCAGCAGTTTATCGGTGAGGGGCCCTGAAGCTTTCTTT
. | TRBJ1-6 | . | TRBV6-5 | CASSYSIGSYNSPLHF | TGTGCCAGCAGTTACTCGATCGGTTCATATAATTCACCCCTCCACTTT
. | TRBJ1-2 | . | TRBV7-6 | CASSLVEGGAYGYTF | TGTGCCAGCAGCTTAGTGGAGGGAGGGGCCTATGGCTACACCTTC
. | TRBJ1-1 | . | TRBV15 | CATSGGNTEAFF | TGTGCCACCAGCGGGGGGAACACTGAAGCTTTCTTT
. | TRBJ2-7 | . | TRBV15 | CATSRDHGDGEQYF | TGTGCCACCAGCAGAGATCACGGGGACGGCGAGCAGTACTTC
. | TRBJ2-2 | . | TRBV2 | CASSESEGTGELFF | TGTGCCAGCAGTGAATCTGAGGGTACCGGGGAGCTGTTTTTT
. | TRBJ2-3 | TRBD2 | TRBV6-1 | CASSAPGGADTQYF | TGTGCCAGCAGTGCCCCGGGAGGGGCAGATACGCAGTATTTT
. | TRBJ1-2 | . | TRBV13 | CASSSGGSTVYGYTF | TGTGCCAGCAGCTCGGGAGGGAGCACCGTCTATGGCTACACCTTC
. | TRBJ2-2 | TRBD2 | TRBV4-1 | CASSQERSGGAATGELFF | TGCGCCAGCAGCCAAGAAAGGAGCGGGGGGGCCGCCACCGGGGAGCTGTTTTTT
. | TRBJ2-2 | TRBD2 | TRBV19 | CASRAGAGNTGELFF | TGTGCCAGTAGAGCGGGGGCAGGTAACACCGGGGAGCTGTTTTTT
. | TRBJ1-1 | TRBD1 | TRBV5-6 | CASSPGGWTEAFF | TGTGCCAGCAGTCCAGGGGGCTGGACTGAAGCTTTCTTT
. | TRBJ2-5 | . | TRBV19 | CASSQLYQETQYF | TGTGCCAGTAGTCAACTTTACCAAGAGACCCAGTACTTC
. | TRBJ1-3 | . | TRBV5-6 | CASSLVGSLSGNTIYF | TGTGCCAGCAGCTTGGTAGGGAGTCTCTCTGGAAACACCATATATTTT
. | TRBJ1-1 | TRBD1 | TRBV9 | CASSNGQGNTEAFF | TGTGCCAGCAGCAACGGACAGGGAAACACTGAAGCTTTCTTT
. | TRBJ1-1 | . | TRBV7-9 | CASSGWTSKRMNTEAFF | TGTGCCAGCAGCGGATGGACATCGAAGCGCATGAACACTGAAGCTTTCTTT
. | TRBJ2-1 | TRBD1 | TRBV7-3 | CASSSGTGGHNEQFF | TGTGCCAGCAGTTCAGGGACAGGGGGCCACAATGAGCAGTTCTTC
. | TRBJ2-1 | . | TRBV4-3 | CASSPFGENEQFF | TGCGCCAGCAGCCCTTTCGGGGAAAATGAGCAGTTCTTC
. | TRBJ1-3 | . | TRBV6-7 | CASSYPGDHGNTIYF | TGTGCCAGCAGTTACCCAGGGGACCACGGAAACACCATATATTTT
. | TRBJ1-3 | . | TRBV13 | CASSHVSSGNTIYF | TGTGCCAGCAGCCACGTGAGCTCTGGAAACACCATATATTTT
. | TRBJ1-2 | . | TRBV9 | CASSDREFRGYTF | TGTGCCAGCAGCGACAGGGAATTCCGGGGCTACACCTTC
. | TRBJ2-7 | . | TRBV4-3 | CASSQDRPGSYEQYF | TGCGCCAGCAGCCAAGATCGGCCGGGGAGCTACGAGCAGTACTTC
few | TRBJ1-1 | . | TRBV29-1 | CSVEALNTEAFF | TGCAGCGTTGAAGCCTTGAACACTGAAGCTTTCTTT
. | TRBJ2-7 | TRBD2 | TRBV4-3 | CASSLGTSLAPSYEQYF | TGCGCCAGCAGCCTTGGGACTAGCTTAGCACCATCCTACGAGCAGTACTTC
once | TRBJ2-3 | TRBD2 | TRBV7-9 | CASSGSGSPRTDTQYF | TGTGCCAGCAGCGGTAGCGGGAGCCCACGTACAGATACGCAGTATTTT
. | TRBJ2-7 | . | TRBV27 | CAKPPGAPSYEQYF | TGTGCCAAACCCCCGGGGGCCCCATCCTACGAGCAGTACTTC
. | TRBJ1-2 | TRBD1 | TRBV7-2 | CASSEDRGLGYGYTF | TGTGCCAGCAGCGAGGACAGGGGGCTTGGCTATGGCTACACCTTC
. | TRBJ2-2 | . | TRBV9 | CASSTANTGELFF | TGTGCCAGCAGCACAGCGAACACCGGGGAGCTGTTTTTT
. | TRBJ1-1 | . | TRBV19 | CASSIGNTEAFF | TGTGCCAGTAGTATTGGTAACACTGAAGCTTTCTTT
. | TRBJ2-3 | . | TRBV19 | CASSINQELDTQYF | TGTGCCAGTAGTATTAACCAGGAGTTAGATACGCAGTATTTT
. | TRBJ2-1 | TRBD2 | TRBV5-1 | CASSLGASGSDEQFF | TGCGCCAGCAGCTTGGGGGCTAGCGGGAGTGATGAGCAGTTCTTC
. | TRBJ1-4 | TRBD1 | TRBV30 | CASMPPRGREKLFF | TGTGCCTCGATGCCCCCCAGGGGGAGAGAAAAACTGTTTTTT
. | TRBJ2-1 | TRBD2 | TRBV27 | CASAGTSGSVAYNEQFF | TGTGCCAGCGCCGGGACTAGCGGGAGTGTAGCCTACAATGAGCAGTTCTTC
. | TRBJ1-6 | . | TRBV10-3 | CAISEVAQGPLWSPLHF | TGTGCCATCAGTGAGGTCGCACAGGGCCCCTTATGGTCACCCCTCCACTTT
. | TRBJ2-7 | . | TRBV19 | CASSIGGTEQYF | TGTGCCAGTAGTATAGGAGGAACCGAGCAGTACTTC
. | TRBJ2-3 | TRBD2 | TRBV18 | CASSLGTSGGWDTQYF | TGTGCCAGCTCACTTGGGACTAGCGGGGGCTGGGATACGCAGTATTTT